Reported below is one TCR beta chain. The antigen is undetermined. The data were produced by immunoSEQ multiplex PCR, yet TCRdb's version contains in-frame clones alone and is incomplete. The sample lists about 130,000 clones; about nine tenths were seen once. Per the germline V gene, CDR1 is MDHEN and CDR2 is SYDVKM. V lost 3 bases to trimming and J lost 2 bases, with 13 bases between them. This CDR3 comprises 15 residues. The record originates from a study of T cell responses to AZD1222 COVID-19 vaccine. Notes on the study in general: Vaccine-associated CD4 TCRs ranged over spike, dominating at 160-218 and 743-854. Donors were chiefly white British, with a greater number of females, and clonal diversity was perhaps underestimated. Unmutated variant regions are reportedly targeted by nearly half of spike-specific TCRs. Scientists sampled the repertoires only once the peak T cell response had passed.

The genes are TRBV28 and TRBJ1-2; no clear D gene. The receptor's source is an adult in good health. The material was peripheral blood, obtained on day 0 of AZD1222 vaccination. CDR3 sequence (DNA): TGTGCCAGCAGTTTGGGTTTATTGGACAACTATGGCTACACCTTC. It encodes CASSLGLLDNYGYTF.